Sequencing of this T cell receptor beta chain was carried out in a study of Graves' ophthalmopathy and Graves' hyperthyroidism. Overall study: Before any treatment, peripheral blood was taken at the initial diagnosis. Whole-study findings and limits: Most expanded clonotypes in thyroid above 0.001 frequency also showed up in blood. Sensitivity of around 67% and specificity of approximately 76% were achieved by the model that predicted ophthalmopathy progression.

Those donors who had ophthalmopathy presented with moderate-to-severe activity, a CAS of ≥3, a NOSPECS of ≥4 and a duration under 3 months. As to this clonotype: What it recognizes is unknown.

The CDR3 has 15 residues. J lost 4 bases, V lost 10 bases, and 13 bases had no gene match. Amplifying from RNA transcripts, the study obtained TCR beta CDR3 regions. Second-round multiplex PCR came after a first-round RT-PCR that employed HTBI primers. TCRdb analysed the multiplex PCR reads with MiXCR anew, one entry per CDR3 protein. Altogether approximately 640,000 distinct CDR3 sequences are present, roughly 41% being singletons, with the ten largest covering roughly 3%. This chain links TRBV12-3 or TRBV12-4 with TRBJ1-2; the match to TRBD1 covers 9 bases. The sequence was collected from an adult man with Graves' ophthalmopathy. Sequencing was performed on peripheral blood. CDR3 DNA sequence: TGTGCCAACAGCGCCGCGGGACAGGGAAGCTATGGCTACACCTTC. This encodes CANSAAGQGSYGYTF.